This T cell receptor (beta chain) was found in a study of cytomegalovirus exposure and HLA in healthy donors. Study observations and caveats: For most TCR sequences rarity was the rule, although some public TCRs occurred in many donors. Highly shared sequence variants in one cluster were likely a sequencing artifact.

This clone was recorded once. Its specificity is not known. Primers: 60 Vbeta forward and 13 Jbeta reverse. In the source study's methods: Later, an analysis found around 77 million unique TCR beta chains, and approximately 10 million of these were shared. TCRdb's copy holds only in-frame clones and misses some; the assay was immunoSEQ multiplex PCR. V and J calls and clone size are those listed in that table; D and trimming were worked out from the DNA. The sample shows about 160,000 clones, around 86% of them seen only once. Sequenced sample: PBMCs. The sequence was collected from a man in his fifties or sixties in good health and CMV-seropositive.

CDR3 nucleotides: TGTGCCAGCAGTCGTGCCGGGATGGGTAATCAGCCCCAGCATTTT. Translating gives CASSRAGMGNQPQHF. V gene TRBV2 combines with J gene TRBJ1-5; no clear D. Trimming took 5 bases from V and 4 from J, leaving 15 bases between them. The CDR3 consists of 15 residues. The germline CDR1 and CDR2 sequences are SNHLY and FYNNEI.